These 7 T cell receptor beta chains came from one sample sequenced in a study of kidney transplant recipient with SARS-CoV-2 infection. Using its own MiXCR run on the reads, TCRdb lists one record per CDR3 protein. The sample records approximately 240,000 distinct CDR3 sequences, 29% being singletons. The sequencing used a blood sample, collected at baseline and between days 110 and 120 from a kidney transplant recipient. The receptors shown here come from a young adult male patient who had COVID-19 and was a kidney transplant recipient. Some of the T cells may derive from the graft donor.

Concerning this clonotype itself: This clone may be a read error of a much larger clone one base away. The chain is built from TRBV6-5 and TRBJ2-1; 10 nucleotides line up with TRBD2. Germline loops: CDR1 MNHEY, CDR2 SVGAGI. This CDR3 spans 15 amino acids. This CDR3 is CAGRPWASGSGEQFF. The CDR3 bases are TGTGCCGGCAGACCATGGGCTAGCGGGAGCGGGGAGCAGTTCTTC.

In regard to this clonotype: This clone may be a read error of a much larger clone one base away. The chain recombines TRBV6-5 with TRBJ2-1; no clear D. CDR3 length: 15 residues. Germline values: CDR1 MNHEY, CDR2 SVGAGI. CDR3 sequence (DNA): TGTGCCAGCAGTTACGCGGCAGCCAGGCGAAATGGGCAGTTCTTC. It translates to CASSYAAARRNGQFF.

The rearrangement links TRBV24-1 to TRBJ1-2; unclear D gene. Trimming left V 6 bases short and J 7 bases short, with 26 bases between. This CDR3 is 17 amino acids long. Germline V gene lookup returns CDR1 KGHDR and CDR2 SFDVKD. CDR3: CATSQTYSTRKTCGYTF. The CDR3 bases are TGTGCCACCAGTCAGACGTATAGTACCAGAAAGACCTGTGGCTACACCTTC.

The V gene is TRBV4-1, the J gene TRBJ2-1, with TRBD1 as a possible D gene (5 bases). V was shortened by 0 bases and J by 0 bases, with 24 bases between the two germline ends. The CDR3 spans 21 residues. Germline V gives CDR1 MGHRA, CDR2 YSYEKL. Here the CDR3 reads CASSQEGPKDTTCSSYNEQFF. DNA for the CDR3: TGCGCCAGCAGCCAAGAAGGCCCGAAGGACACCACATGTAGCTCCTACAATGAGCAGTTCTTC.

This clonotype has at least ten counts. The chain carries TRBV28 and TRBJ1-1, with D uncertain. The CDR3 has 12 amino acids. The germline CDR1 and CDR2 sequences are MDHEN and SYDVKM. V lost 5 bases to trimming and J lost 1 base, with 5 bases between them. The CDR3 bases are TGTGCCAGCAGTCGACCGAACACTGAAGCTTTCTTT. Protein sequence: CASSRPNTEAFF.

As for this clonotype: This may be a read error, as it is one base from a much larger clone. The rearrangement uses TRBV7-9 and TRBJ1-2; D not certain. The CDR3 is 13 residues long. V was trimmed by 5 bases and J by 6 bases, leaving 13 bases between them. Germline-derived CDR1 and CDR2 are SEHNR and FQNEAQ (reference sequence). The CDR3 sequence is CASSIHGNHGYTF. The CDR3 DNA follows: TGTGCCAGCAGCATACACGGGAACCATGGCTACACCTTC.

This clonotype was seen ten or more times. J is TRBJ1-2 and V is TRBV3-1; 7 positions agree with TRBD1. The ends lost 2 bases at V and 5 bases at J; junction bases unmatched: 8. Germline V gives CDR1 LGHDT, CDR2 YNNKEL (reference sequence). The CDR3 totals 15 residues. The CDR3 nucleotides are TGTGCCAGCAGCCAAAGGGGGCTCCCTCGGTATGGCTACACCTTC. Its translation is CASSQRGLPRYGYTF.